The 32 T cell receptor beta chains listed next were all sequenced from one sample in a study of blood T cell repertoires in COVID-19. Sequencing was performed with immunoSEQ multiplex PCR; in TCRdb, only in-frame clones are kept and a portion is missing. The repertoire holds about 180,000 clones, 88% seen once, with approximately 9.4% in the top ten. The sample comprised PBMCs or T cells enriched from blood (not recorded which). Every receptor here comes from a woman between 18 and 29 years old who had recovered from COVID-19.

The V gene is TRBV7-9, the J gene TRBJ2-2; TRBD1 is a possible D gene (6 bases). Germline loops: CDR1 SEHNR, CDR2 FQNEAQ (reference sequence). This CDR3 spans 19 amino acids. V was shortened by 5 bases and J by 1 base, with 23 bases between the two germline ends. The DNA of the CDR3 is TGTGCCAGCAGCCAACCGCAGGGGTTGGATATCCTGAACACCGGGGAGCTGTTTTTT. This sequence encodes CASSQPQGLDILNTGELFF.

CDR3 in amino acids: CASRGQGAQSGELFF. The CDR3 DNA is TGTGCCAGTAGGGGACAGGGGGCCCAGTCCGGGGAGCTGTTTTTT. J is TRBJ2-2 and V is TRBV19; 12 bases match TRBD1. J lost 6 bases, V lost 6 bases, and 5 bases had no gene match. The germline CDR1 and CDR2 sequences are LNHDA and SQIVND (reference sequence). CDR3 size: 15 residues.

V and J are TRBV6-4 and TRBJ2-3; 10 bases fit TRBD2. J was trimmed by 0 bases and V by 6 bases; bases with no gene match: 3. This CDR3 region has 15 residues. Germline V lookup: CDR1 MRHNA, CDR2 SNTAGT. Written as DNA, the CDR3 is TGTGCCAGCAGCCTTAGCGGGGGGAGCACAGATACGCAGTATTTT. Residues: CASSLSGGSTDTQYF.

The genes are TRBV30 and TRBJ1-1, with D unresolved. This CDR3 is built from 13 residues. Between the trimmed V and J ends, which lost 0 bases and 4 bases, there was a span of 9 bases. Germline-derived CDR1 and CDR2 are GTSNPN and SVGIG (reference sequence). The CDR3 nucleotides read TGTGCCTGGAGTGTAGCTCTGCGCACTGAAGCTTTCTTT. Translated, it gives CAWSVALRTEAFF.

The chain couples TRBV10-2 to TRBJ1-3; 7 bases are shared with TRBD1. Germline V CDR1 and CDR2: WSHSY, SAAADI. This CDR3 has 14 residues. Unmatched junction bases numbered 6, after V lost 6 bases and J lost 4 bases. In DNA form, the CDR3 reads TGCGCCAGCAGCCAGGAGACAGGGGGAAACACCATATATTTT. Amino acids: CASSQETGGNTIYF.

The chain employs TRBV18 and TRBJ2-7; 12 positions agree with TRBD1. J gave up 4 bases and V 5 bases, and 18 bases lay outside the gene matches. The length of the CDR3 is 19 residues. Germline V gene sequence: CDR1 KGHSH, CDR2 LQKENI. This CDR3 is CASSSGDRGPDGRGYEQYF. The CDR3 region has the DNA TGTGCCAGCTCATCGGGGGACAGGGGGCCTGACGGGCGTGGATACGAGCAGTACTTC.

This chain connects TRBV3-1 (or the pseudogene TRBV3-2) to TRBJ2-3; no firm D call. V shed 1 base and J shed 2 bases, with 7 bases lying between them. The CDR3 length is 14 residues. From germline, CDR1 is LGHDT and CDR2 YNNKEL (reference sequence). The CDR3 sequence is CASSQGAFTDTQYF. In nucleotides, the CDR3 is TGTGCCAGCAGCCAAGGGGCGTTCACAGATACGCAGTATTTT.

The J gene is TRBJ1-6, the V gene TRBV6-6, with D uncertain. This CDR3 is built from 14 residues. Germline lookup yields CDR1 MNHNY and CDR2 SVGAGI (reference sequence). The V and J ends lost 8 bases and 6 bases respectively, with 14 bases between them. The CDR3 region has the DNA TGTGCCAGCCTAAACAGAAAGAGTAATTCACCCCTCCACTTT. It is translated as CASLNRKSNSPLHF.

V and J are TRBV10-3 and TRBJ2-1; 7 positions agree with TRBD2. The germline gives CDR1 ENHRY, CDR2 SYGVKD. The CDR3 contains 17 residues. The junction had 12 bases not matched to a gene; V was cut back by 3 bases and J by 4 bases. This CDR3 is CAISDFGEGTIYNEQFF. The CDR3 DNA reads as TGTGCCATCAGTGATTTCGGCGAGGGGACTATATACAATGAGCAGTTCTTC.

The V and J genes are TRBV7-8 and TRBJ1-2; D is unclear. V was pared by 2 bases and J by 0 bases, with 10 bases between. This CDR3 spans 15 amino acids. Germline CDR1 and CDR2: SGHVS and FQNEAQ. CDR3 in amino acids: CASSLRTGANYGYTF. CDR3 sequence (DNA): TGTGCCAGCAGCTTACGGACGGGAGCTAACTATGGCTACACCTTC.

The gene calls are TRBV2 and TRBJ2-7, with D perhaps TRBD2 (6 bases). From germline, CDR1 is SNHLY and CDR2 FYNNEI. V lost 7 bases and J 2 bases, leaving 12 bases between the germline ends. The CDR3 sequence is 13 residues long. The CDR3 loop reads CASNAGTAYEQYF. The CDR3 DNA follows: TGTGCCAGCAATGCCGGGACTGCCTACGAGCAGTACTTC.

This sequence joins TRBV7-2 and TRBJ2-1; TRBD2 might be the D (6 bases). The CDR3 has 16 residues. V was cut by 3 bases and J by 0 bases, with 12 bases left in between. Germline values: CDR1 SGHTA, CDR2 FQGNSA. The CDR3 spells CASSFGGIGSYNEQFF. Written as DNA, the CDR3 is TGTGCCAGCAGCTTTGGAGGGATAGGCTCCTACAATGAGCAGTTCTTC.

In this sample, this clone turned up once. The chain employs TRBV12-3 or TRBV12-4 and TRBJ2-1, with 10 bases lining up with TRBD2. This CDR3 is 13 amino acids long. V was pared by 6 bases and J by 8 bases, with 4 bases of the junction left unmatched. In DNA form, the CDR3 reads TGTGCCAGCAGCCAGCGGGAGGGCTATGAGCAGTTCTTC. Translation: CASSQREGYEQFF.

CDR3 region: CASSPGGGGDTEAFF. DNA for the CDR3: TGCGCCAGCAGTCCAGGGGGCGGAGGGGACACTGAAGCTTTCTTT. The V and J genes are TRBV5-1 and TRBJ1-1, with TRBD1 matching 8 bases. J lost 3 bases, V lost 5 bases, and 9 bases had no gene match. CDR1 is SGHRS, CDR2 YFSETQ, per germline. CDR3 size: 15 residues.

The chain employs TRBV27 and TRBJ1-1, with D possibly being TRBD1 (5 bases). Germline CDR1 is MNHEY and CDR2 is SMNVEV (reference sequence). CDR3 length equals 15 residues. The ends were cut back, 4 bases at V and 1 base at J, with 13 bases in the middle. This chain's CDR3 is CASSSKQAQNTEAFF. In DNA form, the CDR3 reads TGTGCCAGCAGTTCGAAACAGGCCCAGAACACTGAAGCTTTCTTT.

The chain recombines TRBV6-5 with TRBJ2-7; 8 bases fit TRBD1. Germline values: CDR1 MNHEY, CDR2 SVGAGI. This CDR3 region has 13 residues. J lost 2 bases, V lost 6 bases, and 3 bases had no gene match. As DNA, the CDR3 is TGTGCCAGCAGCCAACAGGGGGCCTACGAGCAGTACTTC. It specifies CASSQQGAYEQYF.

The rearrangement links TRBV5-4 to TRBJ2-1, with a tentative D call TRBD2 (6 bases). The CDR3 has 17 residues. Deletions cut 4 bases from V and 5 bases from J, with 22 bases between. Per germline, CDR1 SGHNT and CDR2 YYREEE (reference sequence). The CDR3 coding sequence is TGTGCCAGCAGCACTAAGGACGGAGCCGGGGGTAACAATGAGCAGTTCTTC. Its protein is CASSTKDGAGGNNEQFF.

As DNA, the CDR3 is TGCGCCAGCAGCCTTGGGACTAGCGGGGTCAATGAGCAGTTCTTC. Its protein product is CASSLGTSGVNEQFF. The chain employs TRBV4-1 and TRBJ2-1, with 13 bases identical to TRBD2. CDR3 size: 15 residues. Germline CDR1 is MGHRA and CDR2 is YSYEKL. J was trimmed by 6 bases and V by 4 bases; bases with no gene match: 3.

The genes are TRBV21-1 and TRBJ1-1; the table's TRBD1 call for D was not verified on the DNA. TRBV21-1 counts as a pseudogene. The CDR3 has 16 residues. The CDR3 is CASSSRTGRRVGEAFF. CDR3 coding DNA: TGTGCCAGCAGCTCCCGGACAGGGCGGAGAGTAGGTGAAGCTTTCTTT.

The V and J genes are TRBV25-1 and TRBJ1-6; TRBD1 might be the D (5 bases). Trimming stripped 4 bases from V and 5 bases from J, with 9 bases between. Germline lookup yields CDR1 MGHDK and CDR2 SYGVNS. The CDR3 loop spans 14 amino acids. The CDR3 spells CASSAGYHNSPLHF. The CDR3 DNA is TGTGCCAGCAGTGCAGGGTACCATAATTCACCCCTCCACTTT. The full variable domain, in which reference TRBV25-1 and TRBJ1-6 provide the parts outside the CDR3, is EADIYQTPRYLVIGTGKKITLECSQTMGHDKMYWYQQDPGMELHLIHYSYGVNSTEKGDLSSESTVSRIRTEHFPLTLESARPSHTSQYLCASSAGYHNSPLHFGNGTRLTVT.

This rearrangement joins TRBV29-1 to TRBJ2-1; weak D call: TRBD1 (6 bases). Trimming shortened V by 4 bases and J by 2 bases, and 18 bases separated the two germline ends. This CDR3 spans 16 amino acids. Germline V CDR1 and CDR2: SQVTM, ANQGSEA. The CDR3 region is CSVGDHQGLTYNEQFF. The CDR3 DNA reads as TGCAGCGTTGGAGACCACCAGGGGCTTACCTACAATGAGCAGTTCTTC.

The chain links TRBV5-6 to TRBJ2-7, with a possible D match to TRBD2 (5 bases). CDR3 length: 13 residues. Germline CDR1 reads SGHDT; CDR2 reads YYEEEE. The V end lost 1 base, the J end lost 2 bases, and 7 bases lay between the germline ends. The chain's CDR3 is CASSLRAAYEQYF. CDR3 DNA: TGTGCCAGCAGCTTGCGAGCGGCCTACGAGCAGTACTTC.

This chain uses TRBV2 with TRBJ1-2; 8 bases map to TRBD1. Trimming took 3 bases from V and 5 from J; bases not matched to a gene: 5. The germline CDR1 and CDR2 sequences are SNHLY and FYNNEI. This CDR3 contains 14 residues. CDR3 loop: CASSDTGTGYGYTF. The CDR3 DNA sequence: TGTGCCAGCAGTGACACAGGGACAGGTTATGGCTACACCTTC.

The chain recombines TRBV28 with TRBJ2-7; D ambiguous. The germline gives CDR1 MDHEN, CDR2 SYDVKM. Trimming removed 2 bases from V and 2 bases from J, with 10 bases in between. The CDR3 has 14 residues. CDR3 coding DNA: TGTGCCAGCAGTTTAAGAGTTGTCCCCTACGAGCAGTACTTC. It is translated as CASSLRVVPYEQYF.

This clone was seen a handful of times. The V call is TRBV11-1, the J call TRBJ2-5; D is perhaps TRBD2 (6 bases). Germline CDR1 is SGHAT and CDR2 is FQDESV (reference sequence). V shed 4 bases and J shed 5 bases, with 17 bases lying between them. This CDR3 has 15 residues. The CDR3 DNA reads TGTGCCAGCAGCTCCAGAACTAGCTGGGGGGAGACCCAGTACTTC. Amino acids: CASSSRTSWGETQYF. The full variable domain, with the rest looked up from reference TRBV11-1 and TRBJ2-5, is EAEVAQSPRYKITEKSQAVAFWCDPISGHATLYWYRQILGQGPELLVQFQDESVVDDSQLPKDRFSAERLKGVDSTLKIQPAELGDSAMYLCASSSRTSWGETQYFGPGTRLLVL.

Only one count was recorded for this clone. The chain combines TRBV2 with TRBJ1-2; TRBD1 might be the D (5 bases). CDR3 length equals 11 residues. The germline V gene has CDR1 SNHLY and CDR2 FYNNEI. Trimming shortened V by 10 bases and J by 14 bases, and 20 bases separated the two germline ends. The CDR3 bases are TGTGCCACCCAAGCGGGCAGGGTTAGGACCTTC. Its translation is CATQAGRVRTF.

The chain combines TRBV25-1 with TRBJ1-2, with 9 bases that match TRBD1. The CDR3 length is 17 residues. V dropped 8 bases and J dropped 4; count of bases not matched to a gene: 17. Germline V CDR1 and CDR2: MGHDK, SYGVNS. In DNA form, the CDR3 reads TGTGCCAGCCTCGATTCCGGGACAGGGAGCGGTAGCTATGGCTACACCTTC. It codes for CASLDSGTGSGSYGYTF.

The gene calls are TRBV10-1 and TRBJ2-7; 8 bases fit TRBD1. The J segment lost 1 base and the V segment lost 0 bases, leaving 2 bases of the junction unmatched. CDR1 WNHNN and CDR2 SYGVQD come from the germline V gene (reference sequence). The CDR3 totals 15 residues. The CDR3 here is CASSESGTGSYEQYF. The CDR3 DNA sequence: TGCGCCAGCAGTGAGTCAGGGACAGGATCCTACGAGCAGTACTTC.

The gene calls are TRBV28 and TRBJ1-1; TRBD1 might be the D (6 bases). CDR1 and CDR2 (germline): MDHEN, SYDVKM. The CDR3 covers 11 residues. V was clipped by 6 bases and J by 8 bases, with 10 bases between them. In DNA, the CDR3 is TGTGCCAGCAGGGATGGGACAGAAGCTTTCTTT. As protein: CASRDGTEAFF.

This rearrangement joins TRBV19 to TRBJ2-2, with 7 bases identical to TRBD1. The V gene's germline CDR1 is LNHDA and CDR2 SQIVND (reference sequence). Trimming cost V 5 bases and J 6 bases; bases outside gene matches: 12. The CDR3 contains 16 residues. The CDR3: CASSAWTGRHPGELFF. The CDR3 region has the DNA TGTGCCAGTAGTGCCTGGACAGGACGGCACCCCGGGGAGCTGTTTTTT.

This chain joins TRBV18 and TRBJ1-5, with a tentative D call TRBD1 (5 bases). Between the trimmed V and J ends, which lost 3 bases and 1 base, there was a span of 13 bases. The germline CDR1 and CDR2 sequences are KGHSH and LQKENI. The CDR3 contains 16 residues. The CDR3 bases are TGTGCCAGCTCACCTATTTCAGGGTCGAGCAATCAGCCCCAGCATTTT. The encoded protein is CASSPISGSSNQPQHF.

This chain links TRBV3-1 (or the pseudogene TRBV3-2) with TRBJ1-1; TRBD1 is a possible D gene (6 bases). V lost 0 bases to trimming and J lost 1 base, with 9 bases between them. The V gene's germline CDR1 is LGHDT and CDR2 YNNKEL (reference sequence). The CDR3 is made up of 15 amino acids. The CDR3 coding sequence is TGTGCCAGCAGCCAAGATCAGACAGGGAACACTGAAGCTTTCTTT. This codes for CASSQDQTGNTEAFF.